The 16 T cell receptor beta chains below all came from one sample that was sequenced in a study of shared clonotypes between healthy human individuals. Sequenced by immunoSEQ multiplex PCR; TCRdb stores in-frame clones only, minus some. The data show over a million clones, nearly 99% seen once. Material: naive CD4+ T cells sorted from blood. Stated subset: CD45RA+ positively selected. These receptors were obtained from a man aged 25 to 40 in good health.

This clone appeared once. This sequence joins TRBV4-2 and TRBJ2-3, with TRBD2 identical over 9 bases. J gave up 4 bases and V 1 base, and 6 bases lay outside the gene matches. CDR3 size: 16 residues. Germline CDR1 and CDR2: LGHNA and YNFKEQ. CDR3 in DNA: TGTGCCAGCAGCCAAGTTGCTAGCGGGACGGCAGATACGCAGTATTTT. Translation gives CASSQVASGTADTQYF.

The V gene is TRBV5-1, the J gene TRBJ2-1, with 9 bases fitting TRBD2. Germline CDR1 and CDR2: SGHRS and YFSETQ. V was clipped by 5 bases and J by 3 bases; unmatched bases: 6. The CDR3 totals 15 residues. For the CDR3, the DNA is TGCGCCAGCAGATTTAGCGGGAGTGACTACAATGAGCAGTTCTTC. This codes for CASRFSGSDYNEQFF.

The rearrangement links TRBV7-3 to TRBJ1-1; TRBD1 is a possible D gene (5 bases). V was clipped by 5 bases and J by 5 bases, with 15 bases between them. The CDR3 loop spans 14 amino acids. Germline CDR1 and CDR2: SGHTA and FQGTGA. CDR3 residues: CASSIGGLGTEAFF. The CDR3 DNA sequence: TGTGCCAGCAGCATCGGGGGTTTGGGAACTGAAGCTTTCTTT.

This clone was counted once. This chain links TRBV27 with TRBJ2-2; D is perhaps TRBD1 (5 bases). With 7 bases removed from V and 3 bases from J, the gap between germline ends came to 27 bases. This CDR3 has 19 amino acids. Germline V gene sequence: CDR1 MNHEY, CDR2 SMNVEV (reference sequence). CDR3 sequence: CASTPTYRQYPLDTGELFF. The CDR3 DNA sequence: TGTGCCAGCACCCCTACCTACAGACAGTACCCATTGGACACCGGGGAGCTGTTTTTT.

This clone was seen once. The V gene is TRBV9, the J gene TRBJ1-2; D unresolved. CDR1 and CDR2 (germline): SGDLS, YYNGEE. This CDR3 region has 13 residues. V was shortened by 4 bases and J by 6 bases, with 13 bases between the two germline ends. The chain's CDR3 is CASSPRTSDGYTF. DNA for the CDR3: TGTGCCAGCAGCCCCCGGACTTCCGATGGCTACACCTTC.

The V gene is TRBV10-2, the J gene TRBJ1-6, with TRBD1 as a possible D gene (5 bases). CDR3 length: 15 amino acids. CDR1 WSHSY and CDR2 SAAADI come from the germline V gene. Trimming cost V 0 bases and J 9 bases, with 12 bases left between them. CDR3: CASSESEGLGSPLHF. In DNA, the CDR3 is TGCGCCAGCAGTGAGTCGGAGGGGTTAGGTTCACCCCTCCACTTT.

V and J are TRBV27 and TRBJ2-2; D is unresolved. Trimming took off 8 bases at V and 4 bases at J, with 8 bases between the two ends. The CDR3 is 12 residues long. Per germline, CDR1 MNHEY and CDR2 SMNVEV (reference sequence). The CDR3 DNA follows: TGTGCCAGCGGGCCCAGCACCGGGGAGCTGTTTTTT. Protein product: CASGPSTGELFF.

The chain has TRBV6-5 and TRBJ1-5, with a possible D match to TRBD1 (5 bases). V shed 5 bases and J shed 2 bases, with 13 bases lying between them. This CDR3 is 15 amino acids long. The germline V gene has CDR1 MNHEY and CDR2 SVGAGI. This CDR3 reads CASSNMGVGNQPQHF. The CDR3 nucleotides read TGTGCCAGCAGTAATATGGGGGTGGGCAATCAGCCCCAGCATTTT.

The rearrangement links TRBV28 to TRBJ1-5; D unresolved. Germline CDR1 reads MDHEN; CDR2 reads SYDVKM. Trimming removed 8 bases from V and 1 base from J, with 12 bases in between. The CDR3 is 14 residues long. The CDR3 DNA follows: TGTGCCAGCCATCGGCAGGTGAGCAATCAGCCCCAGCATTTT. Its protein product is CASHRQVSNQPQHF.

V is TRBV19 and J is TRBJ1-4; D uncertain. Trimming removed 7 bases from V and 0 bases from J, with 9 bases in between. The CDR3 runs 14 residues. Looked up from germline, CDR1 is LNHDA and CDR2 is SQIVND (reference sequence). CDR3: CASKRGSTNEKLFF. DNA of the CDR3: TGTGCCAGTAAAAGAGGATCAACTAATGAAAAACTGTTTTTT.

This clone was recorded once. The rearrangement links TRBV28 to TRBJ1-2; 7 nucleotides align to TRBD1. With 6 bases clipped from V and 4 bases from J, the junction kept 5 bases outside the gene matches. The length of the CDR3 is 13 residues. The germline V gene has CDR1 MDHEN and CDR2 SYDVKM. This CDR3 is CASREGTAYGYTF. The CDR3 nucleotides are TGTGCCAGCAGGGAGGGGACAGCCTATGGCTACACCTTC.

The chain links TRBV5-1 to TRBJ2-7; a possible D gene is TRBD2 (5 bases). Germline-derived CDR1 and CDR2 are SGHRS and YFSETQ. Trimming left V 3 bases short and J 6 bases short, with 13 bases between. CDR3 size: 13 residues. In DNA form, the CDR3 reads TGCGCCAGCAGCTCTCTTCTAGCAGGCGAGCAGTACTTC. Translating gives CASSSLLAGEQYF.

Regarding this clone: The identical CDR3 is also encoded by other nucleotide sequences in the sample. The V call is TRBV28, the J call TRBJ1-2; 7 bases agree with TRBD1. Germline V gives CDR1 MDHEN, CDR2 SYDVKM. The J segment lost 2 bases and the V segment lost 3 bases, leaving 0 bases of the junction unmatched. The CDR3 extends over 13 amino acids. The CDR3: CASSLGQNYGYTF. As DNA, the CDR3 is TGTGCCAGCAGTTTGGGACAGAACTATGGCTACACCTTC.

V usage is TRBV2 and J usage is TRBJ1-1, with D uncertain. This CDR3 has 13 residues. The V gene lost 1 base and the J gene lost 5 bases, with 8 bases spanning the gap. Germline V lookup: CDR1 SNHLY, CDR2 FYNNEI. This CDR3 reads CASSEGTATEAFF. CDR3 coding DNA: TGTGCCAGCAGTGAAGGTACGGCAACTGAAGCTTTCTTT. The full variable domain, in which reference TRBV2 and TRBJ1-1 provide the parts outside the CDR3, is EPEVTQTPSHQVTQMGQEVILRCVPISNHLYFYWYRQILGQKVEFLVSFYNNEISEKSEIFDDQFSVERPDGSNFTLKIRSTKLEDSAMYFCASSEGTATEAFFGQGTRLTVV.

The chain recombines TRBV5-3 with TRBJ2-5; 9 nucleotides match TRBD2. TRBV5-3 is flagged as an ORF with uncertain function. The CDR3 length is 15 residues. Trimming at V came to 5 bases and at J to 1 base, leaving 6 bases not matched to a gene. The CDR3 sequence: CARRRLAGSQETQYF. DNA of the CDR3: TGTGCCAGAAGAAGGCTAGCGGGAAGCCAAGAGACCCAGTACTTC.

The CDR3 is CASSYSTSGNTGELFF. CDR3 DNA sequence: TGTGCCAGCAGTTACTCGACTAGCGGGAACACCGGGGAGCTGTTTTTT. The V gene is TRBV6-5, the J gene TRBJ2-2; 9 bases are a match to TRBD2. The CDR3 contains 16 residues. V lost 0 bases, J lost 1 base, and 0 bases stayed unmatched. Germline V gene sequence: CDR1 MNHEY, CDR2 SVGAGI.